Below are 2 T cell receptor beta chains sequenced from a single sample in a study of T cell responses to AZD1222 COVID-19 vaccine. Assay used: immunoSEQ multiplex PCR; TCRdb lists only in-frame clones, some missing. The repertoire has tens of thousands of clones, 70% to 90% of them found once; the top ten carry around 3.7%. The material sequenced was peripheral blood, taken 28 days after the second AZD1222 dose. The receptors stem from an adult who received the AZD1222 COVID-19 vaccine.

This chain connects TRBV15 to TRBJ1-1; D is unresolved. V lost 1 base and J 1 base, leaving 4 bases between the germline ends. This CDR3 comprises 13 residues. CDR1 and CDR2 from the germline V gene are LNHNV and YYDKDF (reference sequence). The DNA for the CDR3 is TGTGCCACCAGCAGAGGGGCGAACACTGAAGCTTTCTTT. Protein product: CATSRGANTEAFF.

This chain uses TRBV2 with TRBJ2-7, with no clear D. V was cut by 4 bases and J by 5 bases, with 12 bases left in between. There are 13 residues in the CDR3. Germline V gives CDR1 SNHLY, CDR2 FYNNEI. The CDR3 DNA follows: TGTGCCAGCAGTGTCAATCGGCCGGACGAGCAGTACTTC. It codes for CASSVNRPDEQYF. Full variable domain (missing parts from reference TRBV2 and TRBJ2-7): EPEVTQTPSHQVTQMGQEVILRCVPISNHLYFYWYRQILGQKVEFLVSFYNNEISEKSEIFDDQFSVERPDGSNFTLKIRSTKLEDSAMYFCASSVNRPDEQYFGPGTRLTVT.